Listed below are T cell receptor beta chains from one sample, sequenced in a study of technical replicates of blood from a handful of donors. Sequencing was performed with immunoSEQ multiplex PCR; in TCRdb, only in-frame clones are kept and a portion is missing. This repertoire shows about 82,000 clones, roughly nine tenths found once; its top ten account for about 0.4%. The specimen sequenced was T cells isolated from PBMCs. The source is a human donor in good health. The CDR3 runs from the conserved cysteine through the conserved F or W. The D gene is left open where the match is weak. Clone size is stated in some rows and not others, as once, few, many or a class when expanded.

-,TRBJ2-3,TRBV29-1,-,TGCAGCGTTGAAGTCGTCTTATCAGGAGATACGCAGTATTTT,CSVEVVLSGDTQYF
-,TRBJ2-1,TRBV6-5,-,TGTGCCAGCAGTTACTCGGCGGGGCGATATAATGAGCAGTTCTTC,CASSYSAGRYNEQFF
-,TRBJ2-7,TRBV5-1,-,TGCGCCAGCAGCAATCGGGCGGTGACGGGATCAAACGAGCAGTACTTC,CASSNRAVTGSNEQYF
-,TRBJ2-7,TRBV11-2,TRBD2,TGTGCCAGCAGCGTGGGACTAGCCTACGAGCAGTACTTC,CASSVGLAYEQYF
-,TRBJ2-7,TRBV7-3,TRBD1,TGTGCCAGCAGCTTAGCACAGGGGCCCTACGAGCAGTACTTC,CASSLAQGPYEQYF
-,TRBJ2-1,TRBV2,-,TGTGCCAGCAGTGCCTTTCCTAGCGCTTCCTACAATGAGCAGTTCTTC,CASSAFPSASYNEQFF
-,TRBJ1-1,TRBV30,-,TGTGCCTGGAGCCGACGGGCTGAAGCTTTCTTT,CAWSRRAEAFF
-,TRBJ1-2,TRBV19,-,TGTGCCAGTAGTATCCGGGCTAACTATGGCTACACCTTC,CASSIRANYGYTF
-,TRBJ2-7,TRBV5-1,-,TGCGCCAGCAGCTTGGGAGACAGAAGCTCCTACGAGCAGTACTTC,CASSLGDRSSYEQYF
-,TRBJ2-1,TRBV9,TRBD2,TGTGCCAGCAGCGAGGAGGCGGGAGGGTCCTACAATGAGCAGTTCTTC,CASSEEAGGSYNEQFF
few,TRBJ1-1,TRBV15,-,TGTGCCACCAGCCTCCTCGACAGTTTTGCGAACACTGAAGCTTTCTTT,CATSLLDSFANTEAFF
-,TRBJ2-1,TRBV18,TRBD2,TGTGCCAGCTCACCCCTTAGCGGGAACTACAATGAGCAGTTCTTC,CASSPLSGNYNEQFF
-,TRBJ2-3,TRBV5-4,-,TGTGCCAGCAGCTCCCAGGGGTACAGGGGCACAGATACGCAGTATTTT,CASSSQGYRGTDTQYF
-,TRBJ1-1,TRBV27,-,TGTGCCAGCAGTTTAGGGAGGAACACTGAAGCTTTCTTT,CASSLGRNTEAFF
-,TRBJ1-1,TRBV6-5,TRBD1,TGTGCCAGCAGACTTCTCGACAGGGCTCACACTGAAGCTTTCTTT,CASRLLDRAHTEAFF
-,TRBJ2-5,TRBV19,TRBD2,TGTGCCAGTAGTACCCTAGCGGGGAGGGAGACCCAGTACTTC,CASSTLAGRETQYF
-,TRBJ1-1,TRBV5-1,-,TGCGCCAGCAGCCACTCGGAACGGGGGGGCACTGAAGCTTTCTTT,CASSHSERGGTEAFF
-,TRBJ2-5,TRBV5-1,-,TGCGCCAGCAGCTTGTTCAGGGAAAGGGAGACCCAGTACTTC,CASSLFRERETQYF
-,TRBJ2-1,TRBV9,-,TGTGCCAGCAGCGTAGCGGGGGTGGATGAGCAGTTCTTC,CASSVAGVDEQFF
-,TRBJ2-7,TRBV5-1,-,TGCGCCAGCAGCTTCAGTCCAACCTACGAGCAGTACTTC,CASSFSPTYEQYF
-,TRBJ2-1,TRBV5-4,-,TGTGCCAGCAGCTTTGTGCGGGAAAGCTTCTACAATGAGCAGTTCTTC,CASSFVRESFYNEQFF
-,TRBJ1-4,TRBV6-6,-,TGTGCCAGCAGTTACACGGAATCAGCGCAACTGTTTTTT,CASSYTESAQLFF
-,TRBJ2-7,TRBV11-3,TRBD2,TGTGCCAGCAGCTTACCCCTAGCGGGAGTAGACGAGCAGTACTTC,CASSLPLAGVDEQYF
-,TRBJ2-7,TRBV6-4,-,TGTGCCAGCAGTGAACGACTAGATCGGAGCGAGCAGTACTTC,CASSERLDRSEQYF
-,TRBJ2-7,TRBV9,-,TGTGCCAGCAGCAGGTCTTCGGGGGGCGCTTTTTACGAGCAGTACTTC,CASSRSSGGAFYEQYF
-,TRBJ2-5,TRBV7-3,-,TGTGCCAGCAGCTTAACAGGGGGCCAAGAGACCCAGTACTTC,CASSLTGGQETQYF
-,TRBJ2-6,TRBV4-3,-,TGCGCCAGCAGCCAAGACCTGCGAAAAACAGGGAGTAACGTCCTGACTTTC,CASSQDLRKTGSNVLTF
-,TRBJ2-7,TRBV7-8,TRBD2,TGTGCCAGCAGCTTAGGGCTGGGGACTAGCGGGAGCTCCTACGAGCAGTACTTC,CASSLGLGTSGSSYEQYF
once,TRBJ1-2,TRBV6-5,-,TGTGCCAGCAGTTACTCCAGATCTTATGGCTACACCTTC,CASSYSRSYGYTF
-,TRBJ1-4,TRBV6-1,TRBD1,TGTGCCAGCAGACAGGGGACTAATGAAAAACTGTTTTTT,CASRQGTNEKLFF
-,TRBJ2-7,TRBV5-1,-,TGCGCCAGCAGCTTGGAACCTAGCGCCTACGAGCAGTACTTC,CASSLEPSAYEQYF
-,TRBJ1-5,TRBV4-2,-,TGTGCCAGCAGCCAAGATTTAGATCAGCCCCAGCATTTT,CASSQDLDQPQHF
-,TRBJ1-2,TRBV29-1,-,TGCAGCATTGGAGGGAGTTCGAATGGCTACACCTTC,CSIGGSSNGYTF
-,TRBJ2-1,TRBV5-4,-,TGTGCCAGCACCGGGGGACCCACAGATGAGCAGTTCTTC,CASTGGPTDEQFF
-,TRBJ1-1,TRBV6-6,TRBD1,TGTGCCAGCACTTTGCAGGGGGCGCTCACTGAAGCTTTCTTT,CASTLQGALTEAFF
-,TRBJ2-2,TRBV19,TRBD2,TGTGCCAGTAGTCCCCTGGGAGCGGGAGATCACACCGGGGAGCTGTTTTTT,CASSPLGAGDHTGELFF
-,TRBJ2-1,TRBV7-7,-,TGTGCTAGCAGCTTAGATTGGACTATATACAATGAGCAGTTCTTC,CASSLDWTIYNEQFF
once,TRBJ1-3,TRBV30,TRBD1,TGTGCCTGGACCGTGGGACAGGGGACAGGAAACACCATATATTTT,CAWTVGQGTGNTIYF
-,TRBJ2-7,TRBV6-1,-,TGTGCCAGCAGTGGGGACACCTACGAGCAGTACTTC,CASSGDTYEQYF
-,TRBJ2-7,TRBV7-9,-,TGTGCCAGCAGCTTCTCCGACGAGCAGTACTTC,CASSFSDEQYF
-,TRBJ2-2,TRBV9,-,TGTGCCAGCAGCCTCTGGGACTCATACACCGGGGAGCTGTTTTTT,CASSLWDSYTGELFF
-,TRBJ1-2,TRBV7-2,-,TGTGCCAGCAGCTCCGGGTCTTATCTCCCTTATGGCTACACCTTC,CASSSGSYLPYGYTF
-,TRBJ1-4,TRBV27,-,TGTGCCAGCAGGGAAGGAGGTGAAAAACTGTTTTTT,CASREGGEKLFF
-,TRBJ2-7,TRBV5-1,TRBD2,TGCGCCAGCAGCATCCGGCCAGCTAGCGGGATCGCCCAACCCTACGAGCAGTACTTC,CASSIRPASGIAQPYEQYF
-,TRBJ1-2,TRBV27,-,TGTGCCAGCAGTCCTGGGGCAGGGGATGGCTACACCTTC,CASSPGAGDGYTF
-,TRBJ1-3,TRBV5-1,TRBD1,TGCGCCAGCAGCGTAGACTCCGGGACAGGGGTTGGAAACACCATATATTTT,CASSVDSGTGVGNTIYF
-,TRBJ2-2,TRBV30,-,TGTGCCTGGAGTGGCCGACAGAAAGGCGGGGAGCTGTTTTTT,CAWSGRQKGGELFF
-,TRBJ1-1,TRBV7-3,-,TGTGCCAGCAGCTTAGGGGGGTCTCTCACTGAAGCTTTCTTT,CASSLGGSLTEAFF
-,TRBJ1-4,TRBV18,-,TGTGCCAGCTCACCCTTGGACAGTAATGAAAAACTGTTTTTT,CASSPLDSNEKLFF
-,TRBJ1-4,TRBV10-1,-,TGCGCCAGCAGTGAAGTACCGGGTAATGAAAAACTGTTTTTT,CASSEVPGNEKLFF
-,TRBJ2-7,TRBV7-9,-,TGTGCCAGCAGTTCCATGGGGGCATACGAGCAGTACTTC,CASSSMGAYEQYF
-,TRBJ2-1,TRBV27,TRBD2,TGTGCCAGCAGCTCTCTAGCGGGAGGGAGCAATGAGCAGTTCTTC,CASSSLAGGSNEQFF
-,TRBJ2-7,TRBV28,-,TGTGCCAGCAGTGTGACAGTTTCCTCCTACGAGCAGTACTTC,CASSVTVSSYEQYF
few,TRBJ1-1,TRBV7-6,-,TGTGCCAGCAGCTTACCAGGAATGAACACTGAAGCTTTCTTT,CASSLPGMNTEAFF
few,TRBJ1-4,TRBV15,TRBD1,TGTGCCACCAGCGTACAGGGGAATGAAAAACTGTTTTTT,CATSVQGNEKLFF
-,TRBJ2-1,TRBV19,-,TGTGCCAGTAGATTAGCGGCTAGCTCCTACAATGAGCAGTTCTTC,CASRLAASSYNEQFF
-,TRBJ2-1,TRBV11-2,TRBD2,TGTGCCAGCAGCCAGGGACTAGCGGGAGTCAATGAGCAGTTCTTC,CASSQGLAGVNEQFF
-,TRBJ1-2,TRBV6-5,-,TGTGCCAGCAGTCCCGAGAGGGTCAGAAGTGGCTACACCTTC,CASSPERVRSGYTF
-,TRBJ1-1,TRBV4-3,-,TGCGCCAGCAGCCCTGGTAGAGCTAATGAAGCTTTCTTT,CASSPGRANEAFF